The clone carrying this TCR beta chain was seen a single time. This sample stems from a study of CD8 T cells in Susac syndrome. The germline CDR1 and CDR2 sequences are SGHNT and YYREEE (reference sequence). CDR3 length equals 16 residues. The trim removed 7 bases at V and 6 bases at J, leaving 16 bases unmatched. With random hexamers, reverse transcription was performed on about 0.5 to 1 ug of RNA. In TCRdb, the immunoSEQ multiplex PCR reads were re-called with MiXCR into one record per CDR3 protein. Among 150,000 or so distinct CDR3 sequences listed, just under 95% were seen once. The sequence came from a human donor in good health. The chain combines TRBV5-4 with TRBJ2-7; the match to TRBD2 covers 10 bases. The sequenced sample consisted of CD4+ T cells from PBMCs. The CDR3 sequence is CASARSGGAGRSEQYF. The CDR3 DNA reads as TGTGCCAGCGCACGGAGCGGGGGGGCCGGCAGGAGCGAGCAGTACTTC. The entire variable domain, with the rest obtained from reference TRBV5-4 and TRBJ2-7, is as follows: ETGVTQSPTHLIKTRGQQVTLRCSSQSGHNTVSWYQQALGQGPQFIFQYYREEENGRGNFPPRFSGLQFPNYSSELNVNALELDDSALYLCASARSGGAGRSEQYFGPGTRLTVT.